These 21 T cell receptor beta chains were sequenced from one sample in a study of T cells after yellow fever vaccination. TCRdb re-derived calls from the 5' RACE reads in MiXCR, one entry per CDR3 protein. Counted here are about 550,000 distinct CDR3 sequences, 15% to 20% occurring once; the ten biggest clones make up over 11%. This specimen consisted of PBMCs, obtained 15 days after the yellow fever booster vaccination. The receptor set was obtained from a man aged 25-45 years who received the YFV17D yellow fever vaccine.

This chain links TRBV29-1 with TRBJ2-5; D might be TRBD2 (6 bases). Germline CDR1 and CDR2: SQVTM and ANQGSEA. The CDR3 extends over 13 amino acids. V was clipped by 5 bases and J by 2 bases, with 12 bases between them. The CDR3 sequence is CSVIGDFQETQYF. The CDR3 bases are TGCAGCGTTATTGGGGACTTTCAAGAGACCCAGTACTTC.

To note about this clonotype: The junction departs from the called germline gene at one end, perhaps through a read error. This chain uses TRBV28 with TRBJ1-1; D remains unclear. Germline CDR1 is MDHEN and CDR2 is SYDVKM. This CDR3 has 12 amino acids. The CDR3 is CASSSPQGRLGF. The CDR3, as DNA: TGTGCCAGCAGTTCCCCCCAAGGGCGCCTCGGCTTT.

This clonotype was detected a few times. The chain uses TRBV29-1 and TRBJ2-5; 7 bases map to TRBD2. This CDR3 is built from 12 residues. J was trimmed by 2 bases and V by 7 bases; bases with no gene match: 4. Germline V gene data show CDR1 as SQVTM and CDR2 as ANQGSEA. The CDR3 bases are TGCAGCGCTGCTAGCGGTCAAGAGACCCAGTACTTC. Translating it yields CSAASGQETQYF.

In its sample, this clonotype was seen a few times. V and J are TRBV29-1 and TRBJ2-7; 9 nucleotides line up with TRBD2. J was trimmed by 3 bases and V by 6 bases; bases with no gene match: 6. CDR3 length: 13 amino acids. In germline, CDR1 is SQVTM, CDR2 ANQGSEA. CDR3 loop: CSVRAGGIYEQYF. DNA of the CDR3: TGCAGCGTACGAGCGGGAGGAATCTACGAGCAGTACTTC.

This clonotype was observed a handful of times. The chain employs TRBV5-1 and TRBJ2-2, with D perhaps TRBD1 or TRBD2 (5 bases each). Germline lookup yields CDR1 SGHRS and CDR2 YFSETQ. The CDR3 totals 13 residues. V dropped 3 bases and J dropped 2 bases, with 5 bases sitting between them. The CDR3, as DNA: TGCGCCAGCAGCTGGGACAACACCGGGGAGCTGTTTTTT. This encodes CASSWDNTGELFF.

This clonotype has more than one count but fewer than ten. This chain uses TRBV27 with TRBJ1-2; possibly TRBD1 for D (6 bases). Looked up from germline, CDR1 is MNHEY and CDR2 is SMNVEV (reference sequence). V lost 5 bases, J lost 3 bases, and 13 bases lay in between. The CDR3 loop spans 14 amino acids. CDR3 loop: CASSPNRAYYGYTF. CDR3 bases: TGTGCCAGCAGTCCGAACAGGGCGTACTATGGCTACACCTTC.

This chain uses TRBV4-3 with TRBJ1-2; TRBD1 agrees at 8 bases. CDR3 length: 13 residues. The ends lost 8 bases at V and 5 bases at J; junction bases unmatched: 7. CDR1 LGHNA and CDR2 YSLEER come from the germline V gene. CDR3 coding DNA: TGCGCCAGCGCGGACAGGGTGGGATATGGCTACACCTTC. This codes for CASADRVGYGYTF.

This clonotype was counted ten times or more. The chain uses TRBV5-1 and TRBJ1-2, with D perhaps matching TRBD1 (5 bases). The CDR3 is made up of 14 amino acids. Trimming pared 2 bases from V and 1 base from J, leaving 9 bases between. Per germline, CDR1 SGHRS and CDR2 YFSETQ. As DNA, the CDR3 is TGCGCCAGCAGCTTTGGGACGAATAACTATGGCTACACCTTC. Its translation: CASSFGTNNYGYTF. Supplemented by reference TRBV5-1 and TRBJ1-2, the full variable domain reads KAGVTQTPRYLIKTRGQQVTLSCSPISGHRSVSWYQQTPGQGLQFLFEYFSETQRNKGNFPGRFSGRQFSNSRSEMNVSTLELGDSALYLCASSFGTNNYGYTFGSGTRLTVV.

The rearrangement links TRBV7-2 to TRBJ2-2; the match to TRBD1 covers 9 bases. The germline V gene has CDR1 SGHTA and CDR2 FQGNSA. Germline trimming cut 5 bases from V and 0 bases from J; bases unmatched to any gene: 7. The CDR3 loop spans 17 amino acids. The chain's CDR3 is CASSVGTGRTNTGELFF. The CDR3 region has the DNA TGTGCCAGCAGCGTCGGGACAGGGAGAACGAACACCGGGGAGCTGTTTTTT.

This clonotype was recorded a few times. This chain links TRBV7-2 with TRBJ2-7; the match to TRBD2 covers 7 bases. Losses at the gene ends were 3 bases for V and 4 bases for J; bases not matched to a gene: 9. The CDR3 extends over 15 amino acids. Germline V CDR1 and CDR2: SGHTA, FQGNSA. CDR3 sequence: CASSFTGRVSYEQYF. The CDR3 DNA follows: TGTGCCAGCAGCTTTACGGGGAGGGTTTCATACGAGCAGTACTTC.

A few counts support this clonotype. This chain links TRBV12-3 or TRBV12-4 with TRBJ2-4; TRBD1 aligns across 9 bases. The CDR3 is 15 amino acids. The V gene end was trimmed by 5 bases and the J gene end by 0 bases; junction bases not matched to a gene: 2. The CDR3 is CASSGGQGAKNIQYF. In nucleotides, the CDR3 is TGTGCCAGCAGTGGGGGACAGGGAGCCAAAAACATTCAGTACTTC.

In its sample, this clonotype was seen a few times. The chain uses TRBV29-1 and TRBJ2-1; 7 bases line up with TRBD1. CDR3 length: 14 residues. V shed 7 bases, J shed 8 bases, and the junction held 14 bases outside the gene matches. Germline V gene sequence: CDR1 SQVTM, CDR2 ANQGSEA. CDR3 protein: CSGTFDRAGDEQFF. CDR3 nucleotides: TGCAGCGGGACGTTCGACAGGGCGGGCGATGAGCAGTTCTTC.

This clonotype turned up a few times. V usage is TRBV29-1 and J usage is TRBJ2-7, with D maybe TRBD2 (6 bases). The CDR3 spans 12 residues. From germline, CDR1 is SQVTM and CDR2 ANQGSEA. The ends were cut back, 5 bases at V and 4 bases at J, with 12 bases in the middle. The CDR3 here is CSVLVRGYEQYF. In nucleotides, the CDR3 is TGCAGCGTTTTAGTCCGGGGGTACGAGCAGTACTTC.

V and J are TRBV7-8 and TRBJ2-7, with D possibly TRBD1 on 6 matching bases. Trimming took off 4 bases at V and 3 bases at J, with 16 bases between the two ends. CDR1 is SGHVS, CDR2 FQNEAQ, per germline. CDR3 length: 15 amino acids. CDR3 protein: CASSSLGAGDYEQYF. The CDR3, as DNA: TGTGCCAGCAGCTCACTAGGAGCAGGGGACTACGAGCAGTACTTC.

This clonotype appeared a few times. The J gene is TRBJ2-7, the V gene TRBV10-3; D is possibly TRBD1 (6 bases). The germline V gene has CDR1 ENHRY and CDR2 SYGVKD. This CDR3 spans 12 amino acids. V lost 10 bases and J lost 4, with 14 bases in between. In DNA form, the CDR3 reads TGTGCCACTAACACAGGGCCATACGAGCAGTACTTC. Amino acid sequence: CATNTGPYEQYF.

This clonotype was seen only a few times. The genes are TRBV12-3 or TRBV12-4 and TRBJ2-7, with TRBD2 identical over 7 bases. The CDR3 runs to 14 residues. Trimming took 0 bases from V and 4 from J; bases not matched to a gene: 3. CDR3 in amino acids: CASSLASGEYEQYF. In nucleotides, the CDR3 is TGTGCCAGCAGTTTAGCCAGCGGGGAATACGAGCAGTACTTC.

In this sample, this clonotype turned up a few times. The rearrangement uses TRBV20-1 and TRBJ2-1; possible D gene TRBD1, 6 bases. In germline, CDR1 is DFQATT, CDR2 SNEGSKA (reference sequence). V lost 3 bases, J lost 0 bases, and 15 bases lay in between. The CDR3 loop spans 16 amino acids. The CDR3 sequence: CSARAAGGASYNEQFF. The CDR3, as DNA: TGCAGTGCTAGGGCAGCTGGGGGCGCCTCCTACAATGAGCAGTTCTTC.

The chain combines TRBV5-1 with TRBJ2-1; 8 bases are a match to TRBD2. Unmatched junction bases numbered 7, after V lost 1 base and J lost 4 bases. This CDR3 spans 16 amino acids. The germline V gene has CDR1 SGHRS and CDR2 YFSETQ. CDR3 sequence: CASSLSGLAGYNEQFF. Here the CDR3 DNA reads TGCGCCAGCAGCTTGAGCGGGCTAGCGGGTTACAATGAGCAGTTCTTC.

The V and J genes are TRBV18 and TRBJ2-7, with TRBD1 matching over 9 bases. With 0 bases clipped from V and 6 bases from J, the junction kept 6 bases outside the gene matches. Germline CDR1 KGHSH, CDR2 LQKENI. The CDR3 sequence is 15 residues long. CDR3 region: CASSPPGQGRGEQYF. For the CDR3, the DNA is TGTGCCAGCTCACCACCGGGACAGGGCCGGGGCGAGCAGTACTTC.

The chain couples TRBV7-3 to TRBJ2-1; D may correspond to TRBD1 or TRBD2 (5 bases each). This CDR3 has 12 residues. Trimming cost V 4 bases and J 10 bases, with 11 bases left between them. In germline, CDR1 is SGHTA, CDR2 FQGTGA. The CDR3 region has the DNA TGTGCCAGCAGCTACCCCGGGACGGAGCAGTTCTTC. Translating gives CASSYPGTEQFF.

This clonotype was seen only once. The gene calls are TRBV27 and TRBJ1-2; a weak D match, TRBD1 (5 bases). Per the germline V gene, CDR1 is MNHEY and CDR2 is SMNVEV (reference sequence). Deletions cut 3 bases from V and 2 bases from J, with 10 bases between. This CDR3 has 14 amino acids. The CDR3 sequence is CASSLRRTNYGYTF. The CDR3 DNA reads TGTGCCAGCAGTTTGAGACGGACAAACTATGGCTACACCTTC.